This T cell receptor beta chain was recorded in a study of blood T cells in healthy people across ages. General study points: TCR beta diversity tracked closely with naive T cell percentage. The long-lived group displayed more naive CD4+ cells, plus higher diversity, than the aged donors did.

The CDR3 is made up of 16 amino acids. Trimming cost V 4 bases and J 0 bases, with 15 bases left between them. Looked up from germline, CDR1 is LNHDA and CDR2 is SQIVND (reference sequence). A second about 6 to 11 cycle PCR used barcoded and J-beta primers. MiXCR, applied by TCRdb to the 5' RACE reads, yields one record per CDR3 protein. The sample contains hundreds of thousands of distinct CDR3 sequences, 24% of which appear only once. As concerns this clonotype: Its specificity is not known.

These records were also assigned to another study, of T cells of mothers and their children. That study adds: A few healthy Caucasian mothers gave samples, and so did their six children. Pairs that are related and pairs that are unrelated have TCR recombination output shaped similarly by thymic selection.

The TCR originated in a boy between 10 and 17 years old in good health. The rearrangement links TRBV19 to TRBJ1-1; possibly TRBD1 for D (6 bases). Material: blood. CDR3 DNA: TGTGCCAGTAGTAGGACAGCCGGGGGGATGAACACTGAAGCTTTCTTT. This encodes CASSRTAGGMNTEAFF.